This T cell receptor beta chain was retrieved from a study of blood T cell repertoires in COVID-19 (dated by TCRdb to 2019 to 2021). In terms of the full investigation: Samples from collaborators originated in the United States, Italy and Spain and spanned both the acute and convalescent phases of COVID-19. The material from the prospective study consisted of cDNA or gDNA derived from T cells, B-cell-depleted T cells, or PBMCs. Deeply sampled blood TCRbeta repertoires from subjects exposed to, actively infected with, or recovered from COVID-19 were included in the dataset. The repertoires were released in a freely available public database meant as a resource for research on the immune response to SARS-CoV-2. The samples were drawn from the first 160 participants of the ongoing ImmuneRACE study and from under 1,500 subjects provided by 6 global collaborators. The sample metadata nearly always contained a de-identified subject ID, COVID-19 status, age in years and sex. Where available, HLA class I and class II types were obtained from metadata supplied by the sample provider rather than from assay-based typing. General study outcomes and caveats: Clinical and demographic metadata were provided uncurated, with the amount varying by source and participant.

The CDR3 measures 15 amino acids from cysteine to phenylalanine. Solely the CDR3 DNA is kept, with 45 bases framed from the first base. From a lookup of the germline V gene, CDR1 and CDR2 are MDHEN and SYDVKM. Trimming leaves V shorter by 2 bases and J shorter by 3 bases, with the junction holding 5 bases beyond the gene matches. As for this clone: The antigen it binds to is not known. The record has no base qualities; no much larger clone is one base away.

The collaborating institutions used their own protocols to collect whole blood in K2EDTA tubes. For TCRbeta analysis, collaborator samples were shipped as frozen whole blood, as isolated PBMCs, or as DNA extracted from either sample type. The immunoSEQ Assay, a bias-controlled multiplex PCR, was used to amplify TCRbeta CDR3 regions from genomic DNA. The paper's data handling went like this. The number of nucleated cells in each sample was estimated by amplification of reference gene primers within the assay. To quantify the absolute abundance of each unique TCRbeta CDR3 rearrangement, sequence reads were collapsed and filtered. Productive Simpson clonality was computed per sample as the square root of Simpson's diversity index over productive rearrangements. Drawn from immuneACCESS, this table holds only the in-frame rearrangements with V and J called that TCRdb kept. Clones are partly lost; checked studies trace under half to an unresolved V gene and leave the rest unexplained. Clone size and the V and J calls come from that table; the DNA yielded D and trimming. Present in this sample are 40,000 to 50,000 clones, around 79% of which were seen just once. Together, the top ten hold about 25% of the sample.

The rearranged segments are TRBV28 and TRBJ2-7; TRBD1 fits 9 bases in the junction. The receptor comes from a man aged 70-80 years with acute or convalescent COVID-19. Material for sequencing was peripheral blood. CDR3 loop: CASSLRDRDRYEQYF. The DNA sequence is as follows: TGTGCCAGCAGTTTACGGGACAGGGACCGCTACGAGCAGTACTTC.